The 22 T cell receptor beta chains reported below all come from one sample, sequenced in a study of cytomegalovirus exposure and HLA in healthy donors. Sequencing was performed with immunoSEQ multiplex PCR; in TCRdb, only in-frame clones are kept and a portion is missing. Here the sample spans some 270,000 clones, roughly 85% being singletons. Sequenced material: PBMCs. Receptors originate from a woman aged 18-29 years in good health and CMV-seronegative.

This rearrangement joins TRBV30 to TRBJ2-7; TRBD2 agrees at 7 bases. CDR1 and CDR2 (germline): GTSNPN, SVGIG (reference sequence). CDR3 length equals 14 residues. The V segment lost 0 bases and the J segment 7 bases; nucleotides outside the gene matches: 9. The CDR3 region is CAWSVSSGNGEQYF. CDR3 bases: TGTGCCTGGAGTGTATCCAGCGGGAACGGAGAGCAGTACTTC.

The J gene is TRBJ2-5, the V gene TRBV29-1, with 9 bases aligning to TRBD1. Germline V gives CDR1 SQVTM, CDR2 ANQGSEA. The CDR3 has 15 amino acids. Germline trimming cut 2 bases from V and 2 bases from J; bases unmatched to any gene: 6. As DNA, the CDR3 is TGCAGCGTTGAATATGGGACAGGGTTTCAAGAGACCCAGTACTTC. Protein product: CSVEYGTGFQETQYF. The full variable domain, its missing parts supplied by reference TRBV29-1 and TRBJ2-5, is SAVISQKPSRDICQRGTSLTIQCQVDSQVTMMFWYRQQPGQSLTLIATANQGSEATYESGFVIDKFPISRPNLTFSTLTVSNMSPEDSSIYLCSVEYGTGFQETQYFGPGTRLLVL.

V is TRBV6-1 and J is TRBJ1-5, with D perhaps matching TRBD1 (5 bases). This CDR3 contains 14 residues. V was trimmed by 1 base and J by 6 bases, leaving 10 bases between them. Germline V lookup: CDR1 MNHNS, CDR2 SASEGT. CDR3 region: CASSEGGGFQPQHF. CDR3 coding DNA: TGTGCCAGCAGTGAAGGGGGGGGTTTTCAGCCCCAGCATTTT.

The chain carries TRBV15 and TRBJ2-7; TRBD2 agrees at 9 bases. The CDR3 contains 17 residues. Germline values: CDR1 LNHNV, CDR2 YYDKDF (reference sequence). V lost 2 bases and J lost 1; bases outside the gene matches: 9. CDR3 DNA sequence: TGTGCCACCAGCAGACGCGGCCTAGCGGGATATTCCTACGAGCAGTACTTC. This codes for CATSRRGLAGYSYEQYF.

Notes on this clone: This same CDR3 is encoded by further DNA sequences in the sample. The chain employs TRBV6-1 and TRBJ2-7; perhaps TRBD1 as D (6 bases). Trimming pared 7 bases from V and 0 bases from J, leaving 10 bases between. The CDR3 runs to 13 residues. Germline assignment: CDR1 MNHNS and CDR2 SASEGT. CDR3 DNA: TGTGCCAGCATCTACAGGGACTCCTACGAGCAGTACTTC. Its translation: CASIYRDSYEQYF.

This rearrangement joins TRBV30 to TRBJ1-4, with 8 bases that match TRBD1. J lost 8 bases, V lost 2 bases, and 1 base had no gene match. Germline V gene data show CDR1 as GTSNPN and CDR2 as SVGIG (reference sequence). The CDR3 is 12 residues long. In DNA, the CDR3 is TGTGCCTGGAGTTACAGGGGGGAAAAACTGTTTTTT. Translated: CAWSYRGEKLFF.

The chain is built from TRBV7-9 and TRBJ1-1; tentative D call: TRBD1 (6 bases). The CDR3 is made up of 14 amino acids. V dropped 11 bases and J dropped 5 bases, with 21 bases sitting between them. Germline values: CDR1 SEHNR, CDR2 FQNEAQ (reference sequence). This CDR3 reads CAFRGGTLRTEAFF. The CDR3 DNA is TGTGCCTTCCGCGGGGGGACACTAAGGACTGAAGCTTTCTTT.

This chain joins TRBV30 and TRBJ1-2; D is unclear. CDR1 GTSNPN and CDR2 SVGIG come from the germline V gene (reference sequence). Trimming shortened V by 0 bases and J by 8 bases, and 10 bases separated the two germline ends. The CDR3 is 12 amino acids. The CDR3 loop reads CAWSVIPRGYTF. Written as DNA, the CDR3 is TGTGCCTGGAGTGTAATCCCCAGGGGCTACACCTTC.

The chain is built from TRBV19 and TRBJ1-5; no reliable D call. CDR1 is LNHDA and CDR2 is SQIVND in the germline V gene (reference sequence). Trimming left V 6 bases short and J 2 bases short, with 20 bases between. The CDR3 runs to 17 residues. In DNA, the CDR3 is TGTGCCAGTAGGGTAACGTCGCGGGCACTAGGCAATCAGCCCCAGCATTTT. This translates into CASRVTSRALGNQPQHF.

The genes are TRBV7-9 and TRBJ2-5; D possibly corresponds to TRBD1 (5 bases). This CDR3 region has 11 residues. The V and J ends lost 7 bases and 9 bases respectively, with 12 bases between them. CDR1 and CDR2 from the germline V gene are SEHNR and FQNEAQ (reference sequence). This CDR3 is CASTEGVAQYF. In DNA, the CDR3 is TGTGCCAGCACAGAAGGGGTGGCCCAGTACTTC.

The chain employs TRBV6-6 and TRBJ2-7, with 9 nucleotides matching TRBD1. The CDR3 covers 15 residues. With V trimmed by 2 bases and J by 6 bases, 8 bases remained unmatched. The germline V gene has CDR1 MNHNY and CDR2 SVGAGI (reference sequence). The CDR3 DNA sequence: TGTGCCAGCAGTTACAAAGGGACAGGGACCTTCGAGCAGTACTTC. It is translated as CASSYKGTGTFEQYF.

This clone has more than one count but fewer than ten. The V call is TRBV19, the J call TRBJ1-2; 9 bases map to TRBD1. This CDR3 is 16 amino acids long. The germline V gene has CDR1 LNHDA and CDR2 SQIVND (reference sequence). V gave up 4 bases and J gave up 3 bases; unmatched junction bases: 9. Here the CDR3 DNA reads TGTGCCAGTAGTACAACCGGGACAGGGACATACTATGGCTACACCTTC. It yields the protein CASSTTGTGTYYGYTF.

The chain recombines TRBV5-1 with TRBJ1-4, with 8 positions matching TRBD1. Germline trimming cut 7 bases from V and 3 bases from J; bases unmatched to any gene: 8. CDR1 SGHRS and CDR2 YFSETQ come from the germline V gene. The CDR3 has 15 residues. Here the CDR3 reads CASQLQGGANEKLFF. The CDR3 DNA reads TGCGCCAGCCAGCTACAGGGGGGAGCTAATGAAAAACTGTTTTTT.

The V call is TRBV6-4, the J call TRBJ2-1, with D perhaps matching TRBD1 (6 bases). Germline CDR1 reads MRHNA; CDR2 reads SNTAGT. V was clipped by 7 bases and J by 5 bases, with 18 bases between them. The length of the CDR3 is 15 residues. CDR3 sequence reads: CASTLQQGTDNEQFF. As DNA, the CDR3 is TGTGCCAGCACTCTCCAACAGGGAACAGACAATGAGCAGTTCTTC.

The chain couples TRBV30 to TRBJ2-6; no firm D call. V lost 3 bases to trimming and J lost 4 bases, with 13 bases between them. From germline, CDR1 is GTSNPN and CDR2 SVGIG (reference sequence). This CDR3 contains 15 residues. The CDR3 DNA sequence: TGTGCCTGGAGCGTAACGCGGCTCGGGGCCAACGTCCTGACTTTC. It yields the protein CAWSVTRLGANVLTF.

To note about this clone: At the DNA level, this CDR3 is encoded by other sequences in the same sample as well. The rearrangement joins TRBV4-3 to TRBJ2-7; TRBD2 matches 8 bases. The J segment lost 2 bases and the V segment lost 4 bases, leaving 13 bases of the junction unmatched. The germline gives CDR1 LGHNA, CDR2 YSLEER. The CDR3 consists of 17 residues. DNA for the CDR3: TGCGCCAGCAGCCTCCGAGGCGGACTAGCAGAAACCTACGAGCAGTACTTC. Translated, it gives CASSLRGGLAETYEQYF.

The count of this clone is one. The chain joins TRBV27 to TRBJ1-4, with D tentatively TRBD1 (6 bases). Trimming stripped 8 bases from V and 8 bases from J, with 12 bases between. Germline V gene data show CDR1 as MNHEY and CDR2 as SMNVEV (reference sequence). The CDR3 consists of 12 residues. The CDR3 region has the DNA TGTGCCAGCTCCACAGGGAACGAAAAACTGTTTTTT. This sequence encodes CASSTGNEKLFF.

This sequence joins TRBV9 and TRBJ2-5, with 11 bases that match TRBD1. In germline, CDR1 is SGDLS, CDR2 YYNGEE. The CDR3 runs 17 residues. V lost 0 bases to trimming and J lost 4 bases; unmatched junction nucleotides: 8. The CDR3 loop is CASSVVGQGVYGETQYF. In nucleotides, the CDR3 is TGTGCCAGCAGCGTAGTGGGACAGGGGGTTTATGGAGAGACCCAGTACTTC.

CDR3 amino acids: CASHPHGVLTYEQYF. CDR3 nucleotides: TGCGCCAGCCACCCCCACGGGGTCCTCACCTACGAGCAGTACTTC. The chain carries TRBV5-1 and TRBJ2-7, with TRBD2 as a possible D gene (5 bases). V was cut by 7 bases and J by 2 bases, with 19 bases left in between. The CDR3 length is 15 residues. Germline CDR1 SGHRS, CDR2 YFSETQ.

This clone was counted once. V is TRBV7-6 and J is TRBJ2-7; D is possibly TRBD2 (6 bases). Per germline, CDR1 SGHVS and CDR2 FNYEAQ. The CDR3 sequence is 14 residues long. V dropped 5 bases and J dropped 2 bases, with 13 bases sitting between them. The CDR3 region is CASSDGTGAYEQYF. The CDR3, as DNA: TGTGCCAGCAGCGACGGGACTGGGGCCTACGAGCAGTACTTC.

The chain joins TRBV10-3 to TRBJ2-5, with 12 bases matching TRBD2. The CDR3 has 14 residues. Looked up from germline, CDR1 is ENHRY and CDR2 is SYGVKD. Germline trimming cut 6 bases from V and 5 bases from J; bases unmatched to any gene: 4. The CDR3 coding sequence is TGTGCCATCAGGGGCACTAGCGGGGGGGAGACCCAGTACTTC. This gives the protein CAIRGTSGGETQYF.

The chain recombines TRBV28 with TRBJ2-5; D perhaps matches TRBD1 (5 bases). CDR3 length: 15 residues. The V and J ends lost 4 bases and 4 bases respectively, with 16 bases between them. The germline V gene has CDR1 MDHEN and CDR2 SYDVKM. The CDR3 region has the DNA TGTGCCAGCAGTTATCACCGACAGCTAAGAGAGACCCAGTACTTC. This codes for CASSYHRQLRETQYF. The full variable domain, with the rest looked up from reference TRBV28 and TRBJ2-5, is DVKVTQSSRYLVKRTGEKVFLECVQDMDHENMFWYRQDPGLGLRLIYFSYDVKMKEKGDIPEGYSVSREKKERFSLILESASTNQTSMYLCASSYHRQLRETQYFGPGTRLLVL.